This TCR beta chain was profiled in a study of blood T cell repertoires in COVID-19. Across the study: Acute-phase and convalescent COVID-19 samples originated in the United States, Italy and Spain.

Repertoires were generated with immunoSEQ multiplex PCR, while TCRdb's copy carries only in-frame clones and drops some. The sample gives more than 50,000 clones, 76% of which show up once; about 47% is in the top ten. This CDR3 has 16 amino acids. CDR1 is MDHEN and CDR2 is SYDVKM in the germline V gene. V lost 7 bases and J lost 1; bases outside the gene matches: 6. This clone was picked up a small number of times. The sequence derives from a woman of 80 years or more with acute or convalescent COVID-19. The V and J genes are TRBV28 and TRBJ1-6; 8 nucleotides match TRBD1. The specimen was peripheral blood. The CDR3 DNA is TGTGCCAGCAAACAGGGGGAGGGTTCCTATAATTCACCCCTCCACTTT. It encodes CASKQGEGSYNSPLHF.